Given below is one TCR beta chain in context. The data originate from a study of T-cell memory formation after mild COVID-19. Study context: Largely donor-specific TCR clusters were found.

Each CDR3 protein gets one entry after TCRdb re-called the 5' RACE reads with MiXCR. The table lists roughly 150,000 distinct CDR3 sequences, roughly 15% of them singletons. The origin of this receptor is an adult woman who had mild COVID-19 (a few samples of this study predate the infection). Cell type and time point are not known. Sequencing was carried out using PBMCs or a T cell subset sorted from them (not recorded which).

In nucleotides, the CDR3 is TGCAGTGCTAGACAGAATTTAGCTAACTATGGCTACACCTTC. Residues: CSARQNLANYGYTF. The chain recombines TRBV20-1 with TRBJ1-2, with D uncertain. Germline-derived CDR1 and CDR2 are DFQATT and SNEGSKA (reference sequence). CDR3 length: 14 residues. V lost 2 bases, J lost 0 bases, and 10 bases lay in between.